Reported below is one TCR beta chain. This clone was detected once. The clone's antigen remains unknown. No much larger clone exists at a distance of one base, and base qualities are not known. The collaborating institutions used their own protocols to collect whole blood in K2EDTA tubes. For TCRbeta analysis, collaborators shipped samples as frozen whole blood, isolated PBMCs, or DNA extracted from either of those sample types. The CDR3 runs 13 residues from the cysteine to the phenylalanine. The DNA shown is the 39-base CDR3, in frame from base 1. CDR1 and CDR2, looked up from the germline V gene, are LGHNA and YNFKEQ. At the junction V is shortened by 3 bases and J by 14 bases, with 14 bases in between. TCRbeta CDR3 regions were amplified from genomic DNA by means of the immunoSEQ Assay, a bias-controlled multiplex PCR. Concerning the study's data processing: The number of nucleated cells in each sample was estimated by amplification of reference gene primers within the assay. To quantify the absolute abundance of each unique TCRbeta CDR3 rearrangement, sequence reads were collapsed and filtered. Productive Simpson clonality was computed per sample as the square root of Simpson's diversity index over productive rearrangements. As stored in TCRdb, this immuneACCESS dataset retains in-frame rearrangements with V and J assigned. A fraction of the clones does not appear; measured against another copy, unresolved V genes explain less than half of the discrepancy, and the remainder lacks a known reason. V, J and clone size reflect that table, while D and trimming were determined from the DNA. The sample data list about 89,000 clones, and less than 80% of these were observed just once. The ten most abundant clones make up roughly an eighth of the sample.

The data were taken from a study of blood T cell repertoires in COVID-19 (TCRdb year 2020). For context, the study as a whole: Samples covering the acute and convalescent phases of COVID-19 were provided by collaborators in the United States, Italy and Spain. The prospective study material was composed of cDNA or gDNA derived from T cells, B-cell-depleted T cells, or PBMCs. The dataset comprised deeply sampled blood TCRbeta repertoires from subjects exposed to, actively infected with, or recovered from COVID-19. The repertoires were made available in a free public database intended to serve as a resource for research on the immune response to SARS-CoV-2. The samples were drawn from two sources: the first 160 participants of the ongoing ImmuneRACE study, and 1,000 to 1,500 subjects contributed by 6 global collaborators. The sample metadata nearly always contained a de-identified subject ID, COVID-19 status, age in years and sex. Where available, HLA class I and class II types were obtained from metadata supplied by the sample provider rather than from assay-based typing.

Overall study results and their limits: How much clinical and demographic metadata was included differed by source and by participant, and the metadata was provided uncurated.

The sequenced sample consisted of peripheral blood. The clonotype comes from a woman older than 75 with acute or convalescent COVID-19. The chain couples TRBV4-2 to TRBJ1-6; TRBD1 is perhaps the D gene, given 5 matching bases. The nucleotide sequence is given as TGTGCCAGCAGCCACCCAGGGTCATCGGCCCTCCACTTT. Its protein is CASSHPGSSALHF.